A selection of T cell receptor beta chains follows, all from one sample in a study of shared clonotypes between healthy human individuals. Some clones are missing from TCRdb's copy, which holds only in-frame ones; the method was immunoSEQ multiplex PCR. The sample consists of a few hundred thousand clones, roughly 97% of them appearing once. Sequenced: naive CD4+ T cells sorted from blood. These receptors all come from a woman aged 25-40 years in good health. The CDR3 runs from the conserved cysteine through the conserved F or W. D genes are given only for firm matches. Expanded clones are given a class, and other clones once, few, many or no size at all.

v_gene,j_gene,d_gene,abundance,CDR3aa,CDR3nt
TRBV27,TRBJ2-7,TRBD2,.,CASSSRLAGNHEQYF,TGTGCCAGCAGTTCCCGACTAGCGGGAAACCACGAGCAGTACTTC
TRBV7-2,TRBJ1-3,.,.,CASSLSGPASGNTIYF,TGTGCCAGCAGCTTAAGCGGTCCAGCCTCTGGAAACACCATATATTTT
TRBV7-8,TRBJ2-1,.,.,CASSLERGRGNEQFF,TGTGCCAGCAGCTTAGAACGTGGGAGAGGGAATGAGCAGTTCTTC
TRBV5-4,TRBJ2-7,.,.,CASSSGVGPGEQYF,TGTGCCAGCAGCTCCGGAGTGGGGCCGGGCGAGCAGTACTTC
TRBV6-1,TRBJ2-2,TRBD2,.,CASSESGGTNTGELFF,TGTGCCAGCAGTGAATCGGGAGGTACGAACACCGGGGAGCTGTTTTTT
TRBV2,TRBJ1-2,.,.,CASSARLSGFNSGYTF,TGTGCCAGCAGTGCCCGTTTATCAGGTTTTAACTCTGGCTACACCTTC
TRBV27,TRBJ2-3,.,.,CATAEGRTDTQYF,TGTGCTACAGCAGAGGGGCGAACAGATACGCAGTATTTT
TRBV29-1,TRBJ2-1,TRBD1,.,CSVEKTGTAGNEQFF,TGCAGCGTTGAAAAAACCGGGACAGCTGGCAATGAGCAGTTCTTC
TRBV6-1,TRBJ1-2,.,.,CASLGRTNYGYTF,TGTGCCAGCCTGGGACGTACTAACTATGGCTACACCTTC
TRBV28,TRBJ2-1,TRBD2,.,CAAGASGDNEQFF,TGTGCCGCGGGGGCTAGCGGGGACAATGAGCAGTTCTTC
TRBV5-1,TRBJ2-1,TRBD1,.,CASSPGTGWNNEQFF,TGCGCCAGCAGCCCCGGGACAGGGTGGAACAATGAGCAGTTCTTC
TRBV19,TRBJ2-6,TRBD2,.,CASSMSGAGANVLTF,TGTGCCAGTAGTATGAGCGGGGCTGGGGCCAACGTCCTGACTTTC
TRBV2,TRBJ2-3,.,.,CASRGSGINTDTQYF,TGTGCCAGCAGGGGTAGCGGCATCAACACAGATACGCAGTATTTT
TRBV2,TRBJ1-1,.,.,CASRATTMWNTEAFF,TGTGCCAGCAGGGCGACCACCATGTGGAACACTGAAGCTTTCTTT
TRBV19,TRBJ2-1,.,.,CASIDGGDPPTSEQFF,TGTGCCAGTATTGATGGCGGGGACCCTCCTACGAGTGAGCAGTTCTTC
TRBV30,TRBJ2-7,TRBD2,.,CAWSVVGLAAYEQYF,TGTGCCTGGAGTGTTGTTGGGCTAGCGGCATACGAGCAGTACTTC
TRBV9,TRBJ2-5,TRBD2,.,CASSAGGGLGETQYF,TGTGCCAGCAGCGCGGGAGGAGGGTTGGGGGAGACCCAGTACTTC
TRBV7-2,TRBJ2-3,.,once,CASSPGRAGDTQYF,TGTGCCAGCAGCCCAGGACGAGCAGGAGATACGCAGTATTTT
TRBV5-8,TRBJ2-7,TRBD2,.,CASSLLAGVAYEQYF,TGTGCCAGCAGCTTACTAGCGGGAGTAGCCTACGAGCAGTACTTC
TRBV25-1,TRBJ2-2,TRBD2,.,CASSELETSGSAGELFF,TGTGCCAGCAGTGAACTTGAGACTAGCGGGAGTGCCGGGGAGCTGTTTTTT
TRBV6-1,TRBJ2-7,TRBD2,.,CASSEESGGVPAYEQYF,TGTGCCAGCAGTGAAGAGTCGGGAGGGGTTCCCGCCTACGAGCAGTACTTC
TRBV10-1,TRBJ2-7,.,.,CASSGRKGEQYF,TGCGCCAGCAGTGGAAGGAAGGGCGAGCAGTACTTC
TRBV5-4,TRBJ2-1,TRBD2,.,CASNSASGPYNEQFF,TGTGCCAGCAACTCCGCTAGCGGGCCTTACAATGAGCAGTTCTTC
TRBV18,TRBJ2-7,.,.,CASSPTGVYEQYF,TGTGCCAGCTCACCAACCGGGGTGTACGAGCAGTACTTC
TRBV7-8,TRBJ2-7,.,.,CASSLVPDYEQYF,TGTGCCAGCAGCTTAGTGCCGGACTACGAGCAGTACTTC
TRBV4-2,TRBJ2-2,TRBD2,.,CASSPSGRGTGELFF,TGTGCCAGCAGCCCTAGCGGGAGAGGGACCGGGGAGCTGTTTTTT
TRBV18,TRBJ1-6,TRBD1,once,CASSPAGGRNSPLHF,TGTGCCAGCTCACCGGCAGGGGGCCGTAATTCACCCCTCCACTTT
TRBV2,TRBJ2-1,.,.,CASSLDSGNEQFF,TGTGCCAGCAGCCTGGACTCCGGTAATGAGCAGTTCTTC
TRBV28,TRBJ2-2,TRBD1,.,CASSPRDRWAGELFF,TGTGCCAGCAGTCCTCGGGACAGGTGGGCCGGGGAGCTGTTTTTT
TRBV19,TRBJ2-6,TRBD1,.,CATTDRGPGANVLTF,TGTGCCACGACGGACAGGGGCCCTGGGGCCAACGTCCTGACTTTC
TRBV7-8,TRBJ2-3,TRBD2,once,CASSLWAQGLAGTDTQYF,TGTGCCAGCAGCTTATGGGCGCAGGGGCTAGCGGGAACCGATACGCAGTATTTT
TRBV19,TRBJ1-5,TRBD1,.,CASRDRVGQPQHF,TGTGCCAGTAGAGACAGGGTGGGGCAGCCCCAGCATTTT
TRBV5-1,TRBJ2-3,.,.,CASSSLSGTDTQYF,TGCGCCAGCAGCTCCTTAAGCGGCACAGATACGCAGTATTTT
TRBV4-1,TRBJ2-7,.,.,CASRHGTPYYEQYF,TGCGCCAGCAGACATGGGACTCCATACTACGAGCAGTACTTC
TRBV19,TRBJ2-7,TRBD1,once,CASSPGTDYEQYF,TGTGCCAGTAGTCCCGGGACAGATTACGAGCAGTACTTC
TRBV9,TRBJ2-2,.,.,CASSVGAGPNTGELFF,TGTGCCAGCAGCGTAGGCGCCGGTCCGAACACCGGGGAGCTGTTTTTT
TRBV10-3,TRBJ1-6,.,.,CATAGQGDSPLHF,TGTGCCACCGCGGGACAAGGGGATTCACCCCTCCACTTT
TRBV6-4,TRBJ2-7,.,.,CASSDNVGPYEQYF,TGTGCCAGCAGTGATAATGTGGGCCCCTACGAGCAGTACTTC
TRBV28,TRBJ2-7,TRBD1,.,CASRAGDRSSYEQYF,TGTGCCAGCAGGGCCGGGGACAGAAGTTCCTACGAGCAGTACTTC
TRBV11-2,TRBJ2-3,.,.,CASSLRGLTDTQYF,TGTGCCAGCAGCTTAAGGGGACTGACAGATACGCAGTATTTT
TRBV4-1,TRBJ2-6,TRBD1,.,CASSQGRQGSGANVLTF,TGCGCCAGCAGCCAAGGGAGACAGGGGTCTGGGGCCAACGTCCTGACTTTC